This T cell receptor beta chain was documented in a study of cytomegalovirus exposure and HLA in healthy donors. Study results and limitations: It was shown in a later analysis that HLA-associated TCR beta chains were more clonally expanded than other, equally common chains. Among TCR sequences, most were rare, though some public TCRs appeared in many donors. Some highly shared sequence variants likely arose as a pipeline artifact. When the data were analyzed later, several of the most significant clusters appeared to be linked to common viral pathogens.

The study ran its PCR with 60 Vbeta and 13 Jbeta primers. The table came from immunoSEQ multiplex PCR; TCRdb's copy has only in-frame clones and leaves some out. The profile covers about 160,000 clones, with roughly 85% appearing a single time and around 2.1% taken by the ten largest. A word on this clone: Its antigen is not identified.

The sequencing input was PBMCs. This sequence was found in a young man in good health and CMV-seropositive.

This chain's CDR3 is CASSLVGGAGTEAFF. CDR3 coding DNA: TGTGCCAGCAGCTTAGTAGGGGGCGCGGGCACTGAAGCTTTCTTT. The chain uses TRBV7-9 and TRBJ1-1, with TRBD1 identical over 7 bases. The CDR3 has 15 residues. The V and J ends lost 1 base and 4 bases, in that order; junction bases with no gene match: 6. CDR1 is SEHNR and CDR2 is FQNEAQ in the germline V gene (reference sequence).